These 21 T cell receptor beta chains originate from one sample sequenced in a study of cytomegalovirus exposure and HLA in healthy donors. Primers included in the PCR were 60 Vbeta and 13 Jbeta primers. Assay used: immunoSEQ multiplex PCR; TCRdb lists only in-frame clones, some missing. In the table there are about 130,000 clones, about four fifths of which are singletons. The material sequenced was PBMCs. All receptors derive from a woman in her sixties in good health and CMV-seropositive.

The chain joins TRBV6-5 to TRBJ2-7, with 10 bases that match TRBD1. CDR1 is MNHEY, CDR2 SVGAGI, per germline. The CDR3 length is 15 residues. V lost 6 bases to trimming and J lost 2 bases; unmatched junction nucleotides: 7. CDR3 in amino acids: CASRTTGTGAYEQYF. The CDR3 bases are TGTGCCAGCAGGACCACCGGGACAGGGGCCTACGAGCAGTACTTC.

J is TRBJ2-3 and V is TRBV13, with a weak D call TRBD2 (5 bases). The CDR3 totals 15 residues. V was cut by 1 base and J by 2 bases, with 10 bases left in between. Germline V gene data show CDR1 as PRHDT and CDR2 as FYEKMQ (reference sequence). CDR3 residues: CASSLVAGSTDTQYF. DNA for the CDR3: TGTGCCAGCAGCTTAGTGGCGGGCTCCACAGATACGCAGTATTTT.

This clone was observed a few times. This chain connects TRBV5-6 to TRBJ2-7; 7 bases are shared with TRBD1. The germline gives CDR1 SGHDT, CDR2 YYEEEE. Unmatched junction bases numbered 5, after V lost 3 bases and J lost 2 bases. The CDR3 is 14 residues long. CDR3 DNA sequence: TGTGCCAGCAGCTCGCTCGGACAGGCCTACGAGCAGTACTTC. This translates into CASSSLGQAYEQYF. The full variable domain, with the rest looked up from reference TRBV5-6 and TRBJ2-7, is DAGVTQSPTHLIKTRGQQVTLRCSPKSGHDTVSWYQQALGQGPQFIFQYYEEEERQRGNFPDRFSGHQFPNYSSELNVNALLLGDSALYLCASSSLGQAYEQYFGPGTRLTVT.

J is TRBJ2-1 and V is TRBV15; 7 nucleotides match TRBD1. V trimming: 0 bases; J trimming: 5 bases; junction bases outside the gene matches: 13. CDR3 size: 18 residues. Germline CDR1 reads LNHNV; CDR2 reads YYDKDF (reference sequence). CDR3 bases: TGTGCCACCAGCAGAGATTTGAGCCCGCGACAGGGAAACAATGAGCAGTTCTTC. It encodes CATSRDLSPRQGNNEQFF.

The chain employs TRBV10-3 and TRBJ2-7, with TRBD2 as a possible D gene (6 bases). The germline CDR1 and CDR2 sequences are ENHRY and SYGVKD. This CDR3 is 13 amino acids long. V dropped 4 bases and J dropped 2 bases, with 9 bases sitting between them. Here the CDR3 DNA reads TGTGCCATCAGTGGTGGAGGGACCTACGAGCAGTACTTC. This translates into CAISGGGTYEQYF.

The J gene is TRBJ2-5, the V gene TRBV7-9; tentatively, D is TRBD1 (6 bases). The CDR3 is 13 residues long. The V gene lost 9 bases and the J gene lost 5 bases, with 16 bases spanning the gap. Germline V gives CDR1 SEHNR, CDR2 FQNEAQ (reference sequence). The CDR3 sequence: CARSEDGGETQYF. CDR3 in DNA: TGTGCCAGATCCGAGGATGGGGGCGAGACCCAGTACTTC.

This chain links TRBV7-2 with TRBJ2-3, with a tentative D call TRBD1 (5 bases). The CDR3 sequence is 13 residues long. CDR1 and CDR2 from the germline V gene are SGHTA and FQGNSA. The V end was cut by 2 bases, the J end by 6 bases, with 9 bases between. CDR3 DNA sequence: TGTGCCAGCAGCTTAAACCAGGGCGATACGCAGTATTTT. This gives the protein CASSLNQGDTQYF. The full variable domain, rest sourced from reference TRBV7-2 and TRBJ2-3, is GAGVSQSPSNKVTEKGKDVELRCDPISGHTALYWYRQSLGQGLEFLIYFQGNSAPDKSGLPSDRFSAERTGGSVSTLTIQRTQQEDSAVYLCASSLNQGDTQYFGPGTRLTVL.

The CDR3 region has the DNA TGTGCCGCAGAGGGGGCAGGATCACCCCTCCACTTT. Encoded protein: CAAEGAGSPLHF. The V gene is TRBV10-3, the J gene TRBJ1-6, with 7 bases lining up with TRBD1. The CDR3 spans 12 residues. Germline V gene lookup returns CDR1 ENHRY and CDR2 SYGVKD. V dropped 11 bases and J dropped 10; count of bases not matched to a gene: 8.

V is TRBV10-3 and J is TRBJ2-5; D is perhaps TRBD1 (7 bases). The CDR3 length is 12 residues. The V gene lost 10 bases and the J gene lost 5 bases, with 14 bases spanning the gap. Germline CDR1 and CDR2: ENHRY and SYGVKD. CDR3 coding DNA: TGTGCCACCGCGGGGACAGCGGAGACCCAGTACTTC. Its translation is CATAGTAETQYF.

The chain employs TRBV27 and TRBJ1-5; D is uncertain. The V and J ends lost 5 bases and 3 bases respectively, with 8 bases between them. The CDR3 has 13 amino acids. Germline CDR1 MNHEY, CDR2 SMNVEV (reference sequence). The CDR3 DNA reads TGTGCCAGCAGTCAGGCGAACAATCAGCCCCAGCATTTT. As protein: CASSQANNQPQHF.

The CDR3 loop is CASSLGERLFF. The CDR3, as DNA: TGTGCCAGCAGCTTAGGAGAACGGCTGTTTTTT. The V and J genes are TRBV7-8 and TRBJ2-2; D is uncertain. This CDR3 has 11 residues. Per germline, CDR1 SGHVS and CDR2 FQNEAQ. With 1 base removed from V and 13 bases from J, the gap between germline ends came to 7 bases.

The chain is built from TRBV4-3 and TRBJ1-1, with a weak D call TRBD1 (6 bases). CDR1 and CDR2 (germline): LGHNA, YSLEER. This CDR3 has 17 residues. The V gene lost 4 bases and the J gene lost 1 base, with 19 bases spanning the gap. Here the CDR3 DNA reads TGCGCCAGCAGCCGGACCCCAACTGGACAGAAGAACACTGAAGCTTTCTTT. Encoded protein: CASSRTPTGQKNTEAFF.

As DNA, the CDR3 is TGTGCCAGCAGCTTAGGAGCGGGAGAAGGGACCCAGTACTTC. This gives the protein CASSLGAGEGTQYF. The chain joins TRBV7-2 to TRBJ2-5, with 8 bases that match TRBD2. V shed 1 base, J shed 7 bases, and the junction held 5 bases outside the gene matches. From germline, CDR1 is SGHTA and CDR2 FQGNSA. This CDR3 is built from 14 residues.

Comments on this clone: The same CDR3 can be traced to other DNA sequences in this sample. This chain joins TRBV9 and TRBJ1-2; 8 bases agree with TRBD1. CDR3 length: 14 residues. Germline CDR1 is SGDLS and CDR2 is YYNGEE. J gave up 5 bases and V 2 bases, and 5 bases lay outside the gene matches. The CDR3 sequence is CASSVGQGTYGYTF. DNA of the CDR3: TGTGCCAGCAGCGTTGGACAGGGAACTTATGGCTACACCTTC.

This clone was seen once. The rearrangement uses TRBV2 and TRBJ2-1, with D perhaps matching TRBD2 (6 bases). The germline V gene has CDR1 SNHLY and CDR2 FYNNEI. This CDR3 comprises 13 residues. The germline V and J ends were trimmed by 8 bases and 5 bases, with 13 bases remaining between them. CDR3 nucleotides: TGTGCCAGCCGGGACTCCTCGAACAATGAGCAGTTCTTC. Amino acid sequence: CASRDSSNNEQFF.

The chain combines TRBV5-8 with TRBJ1-1; 10 nucleotides agree with TRBD1. V gave up 4 bases and J gave up 8 bases; unmatched junction bases: 5. There are 13 residues in the CDR3. The V gene's germline CDR1 is SGHTS and CDR2 YDEGEE. This chain's CDR3 is CASSLDRGLEAFF. As DNA, the CDR3 is TGTGCCAGCAGCCTCGACAGGGGGCTAGAAGCTTTCTTT.

This rearrangement joins TRBV6-6 to TRBJ2-1, with 7 bases identical to TRBD1. The CDR3 has 15 residues. Trimming cost V 6 bases and J 1 base; bases outside gene matches: 6. Germline values: CDR1 MNHNY, CDR2 SVGAGI (reference sequence). DNA of the CDR3: TGTGCCAGCAGACCAGGGGGAAGGTCCTACAATGAGCAGTTCTTC. This codes for CASRPGGRSYNEQFF.

The chain employs TRBV4-3 and TRBJ1-2; D call uncertain. This CDR3 region has 16 residues. Deletions cut 3 bases from V and 5 bases from J, with 19 bases between. Germline lookup yields CDR1 LGHNA and CDR2 YSLEER. This chain's CDR3 is CASSQDSWAARYGYTF. DNA for the CDR3: TGCGCCAGCAGCCAGGACTCGTGGGCCGCGAGGTATGGCTACACCTTC.

This chain joins TRBV7-2 and TRBJ1-4, with no clear D. V lost 4 bases, J lost 3 bases, and 9 bases lay in between. Germline CDR1 and CDR2: SGHTA and FQGNSA. This CDR3 region has 14 residues. CDR3 in DNA: TGTGCCAGCAGCTCCGAATCAGCTAATGAAAAACTGTTTTTT. Translated: CASSSESANEKLFF.

The V gene is TRBV29-1, the J gene TRBJ1-1, with a possible D match to TRBD1 (6 bases). The germline gives CDR1 SQVTM, CDR2 ANQGSEA. V lost 5 bases and J lost 2, with 15 bases in between. The CDR3 is made up of 14 amino acids. Here the CDR3 reads CSVLGGGGNTEAFF. The CDR3 region has the DNA TGCAGCGTTTTGGGGGGAGGGGGAAACACTGAAGCTTTCTTT.

This clone was observed a handful of times. The chain couples TRBV18 to TRBJ2-5, with 10 bases fitting TRBD2. The better agreement between TRBJ2-7 and the DNA end casts doubt on the J call. In germline, CDR1 is KGHSH, CDR2 LQKENI. This CDR3 is 14 amino acids long. Here the CDR3 DNA reads TGTGCCAGCTCACCTAGCGGGAGGACCTACGAGCAGTACTTC. Amino acids: CASSPSGRTYEQYF.